These 28 T cell receptor beta chains originate from one sample sequenced in a study of T-cell memory formation after mild COVID-19. TCRdb ran MiXCR on the 5' RACE reads and lists one entry per CDR3 protein. This table holds 250,000 or so distinct CDR3 sequences, roughly 18% found once. The specimen was PBMCs or a T cell subset sorted from them (not recorded which). The source of these receptors is a man between 18 and 35 years old who had mild COVID-19 (a few samples of this study predate the infection). Cell type and time point are not known.

V is TRBV6-2 or TRBV6-3 and J is TRBJ2-7; no definite D call. From germline, CDR1 is MNHEY and CDR2 SVGEGT. CDR3 length equals 13 residues. Trimming pared 8 bases from V and 5 bases from J, leaving 16 bases between. The CDR3 sequence is CASADDLPHEQYV. The CDR3 nucleotides are TGTGCCAGCGCGGACGACCTTCCCCACGAGCAGTACGTC.

This clonotype was counted ten times or more. In DNA form, the CDR3 reads TGTGCCAGCAGTTTAGGGGGTCACCTGTTCTCTGGAAACACCATATATTTT. Translating gives CASSLGGHLFSGNTIYF. The rearrangement links TRBV12-3 or TRBV12-4 to TRBJ1-3; D remains ambiguous. V lost 1 base, J lost 0 bases, and 13 bases lay in between. This CDR3 has 17 amino acids.

The chain carries TRBV18 and TRBJ1-2; D is uncertain. Per the germline V gene, CDR1 is KGHSH and CDR2 is LQKENI. CDR3 size: 15 residues. V was clipped by 3 bases and J by 4 bases, with 15 bases between them. CDR3 bases: TGTGCCAGCTCACCCCGGGATCAGACCATCTATGGCTACACCTTC. It yields the protein CASSPRDQTIYGYTF.

This clonotype has more than one count but fewer than ten. This chain connects TRBV6-2 or TRBV6-3 to TRBJ2-6, with 13 bases fitting TRBD2. Germline CDR1 reads MNHEY; CDR2 reads SVGEGT. The J segment lost 4 bases and the V segment lost 2 bases, leaving 11 bases of the junction unmatched. This CDR3 has 20 amino acids. CDR3 nucleotide sequence: TGTGCCAGCAGTTACGACTGGACTAGCGGGGGCGGAGAAGGGGCCAACGTCCTGACTTTC. This gives the protein CASSYDWTSGGGEGANVLTF.

The rearrangement joins TRBV7-2 to TRBJ2-3; D may match TRBD1 or TRBD2 (6 bases each). The CDR3 spans 14 residues. Trimming took off 1 base at V and 6 bases at J, with 11 bases between the two ends. Germline V gives CDR1 SGHTA, CDR2 FQGNSA. CDR3 DNA: TGTGCCAGCAGCTTAGAGGGGGGCCTTGATACGCAGTATTTT. Protein product: CASSLEGGLDTQYF.

This clonotype was counted between two and nine times. In nucleotides, the CDR3 is TGTGCCAGCAGCCAAGACCCACTCCAGAACACCGGGGAGCTGTTTTTT. It encodes CASSQDPLQNTGELFF. This chain connects TRBV4-2 to TRBJ2-2; no clear D. This CDR3 has 16 amino acids. Trimming removed 0 bases from V and 1 base from J, with 9 bases in between. Per the germline V gene, CDR1 is LGHNA and CDR2 is YNFKEQ.

This clonotype was picked up many times. The V gene is TRBV5-1, the J gene TRBJ2-1; D may be TRBD1 (5 bases). V lost 0 bases to trimming and J lost 12 bases, with 7 bases between them. CDR1 SGHRS and CDR2 YFSETQ come from the germline V gene. This CDR3 spans 11 amino acids. The CDR3 DNA reads as TGCGCCAGCAGCTTGGAAGGGGCGCAGTTCTTC. As protein: CASSLEGAQFF.

This clonotype was detected only a few times. The rearrangement joins TRBV2 to TRBJ1-2; TRBD1 aligns across 8 bases. Looked up from germline, CDR1 is SNHLY and CDR2 is FYNNEI. J was trimmed by 3 bases and V by 7 bases; bases with no gene match: 4. CDR3 length equals 13 residues. CDR3 loop: CASKTGADYGYTF. CDR3 in DNA: TGTGCCAGCAAGACAGGGGCGGACTATGGCTACACCTTC.

The gene calls are TRBV7-2 and TRBJ2-3, with 8 positions matching TRBD2. The CDR3 has 13 amino acids. Germline loops: CDR1 SGHTA, CDR2 FQGNSA. V was clipped by 3 bases and J by 5 bases; unmatched bases: 1. The CDR3 sequence is CASSFSGGDTQYF. As DNA, the CDR3 is TGTGCCAGCAGCTTCAGCGGGGGAGATACGCAGTATTTT.

This chain uses TRBV4-2 with TRBJ2-3, with 10 positions matching TRBD2. With 3 bases clipped from V and 4 bases from J, the junction kept 13 bases outside the gene matches. CDR1 and CDR2 (germline): LGHNA, YNFKEQ. This CDR3 comprises 18 residues. CDR3 coding DNA: TGTGCCAGCAGCCAGGACATTCGGAGCGGGGGGGCCCCAGATACGCAGTATTTT. This encodes CASSQDIRSGGAPDTQYF.

In this sample, this clonotype turned up a few times. This chain joins TRBV11-2 and TRBJ2-7; D unresolved. Trimming removed 4 bases from V and 3 bases from J, with 13 bases in between. Germline V CDR1 and CDR2: SGHAT, FQNNGV. The CDR3 runs to 14 residues. DNA for the CDR3: TGTGCCAGCAGCTCAGTAGGGAACAACTACGAGCAGTACGTC. It translates to CASSSVGNNYEQYV.

The J gene is TRBJ1-3, the V gene TRBV7-2, with D possibly being TRBD1 (5 bases). The V end lost 0 bases, the J end lost 1 base, and 10 bases lay between the germline ends. Germline loops: CDR1 SGHTA, CDR2 FQGNSA. The CDR3 contains 16 residues. Here the CDR3 DNA reads TGTGCCAGCAGCTTAGCGACAGTAAAGTCTGGAAACACCATATATTTT. Encoded protein: CASSLATVKSGNTIYF. Full variable domain (missing parts from reference TRBV7-2 and TRBJ1-3): GAGVSQSPSNKVTEKGKDVELRCDPISGHTALYWYRQSLGQGLEFLIYFQGNSAPDKSGLPSDRFSAERTGGSVSTLTIQRTQQEDSAVYLCASSLATVKSGNTIYFGEGSWLTVV.

This clonotype was seen only a few times. The chain recombines TRBV6-1 with TRBJ2-1; D gene unclear. The germline CDR1 and CDR2 sequences are MNHNS and SASEGT. The CDR3 spans 14 residues. V lost 7 bases and J lost 0, with 10 bases in between. This CDR3 reads CASTPWSSYNEQFF. CDR3 DNA sequence: TGTGCCAGCACCCCCTGGAGCTCCTACAATGAGCAGTTCTTC.

In this sample, this clonotype turned up many times. The gene calls are TRBV11-2 and TRBJ2-1; a weak D match, TRBD2 (5 bases). The V end was cut by 3 bases, the J end by 0 bases, with 12 bases between. This CDR3 has 16 amino acids. Per the germline V gene, CDR1 is SGHAT and CDR2 is FQNNGV. The CDR3 nucleotides are TGTGCCAGCAGCTTCCGACCGGACTCCTCCTACAATGAGCAGTTCTTC. The encoded protein is CASSFRPDSSYNEQFF.

The chain employs TRBV6-5 and TRBJ2-7; TRBD1 agrees at 8 bases. V shed 0 bases and J 4 bases; nucleotides not matched to a gene: 5. The CDR3 runs to 15 residues. Germline CDR1 is MNHEY and CDR2 is SVGAGI. CDR3 region: CASSYSSGGFYEQYF. CDR3 in DNA: TGTGCCAGCAGTTACTCTTCAGGGGGCTTTTACGAGCAGTACTTC.

This clonotype has just a few counts. The rearrangement links TRBV19 to TRBJ2-1, with 7 bases that match TRBD1. The CDR3 totals 14 residues. Germline assignment: CDR1 LNHDA and CDR2 SQIVND (reference sequence). The junction had 6 bases not matched to a gene; V was cut back by 5 bases and J by 5 bases. CDR3: CASSLRDRDNEQFF. Written as DNA, the CDR3 is TGTGCCAGTAGTCTCCGGGACAGAGACAATGAGCAGTTCTTC.

The V and J genes are TRBV7-9 and TRBJ1-2; perhaps TRBD1 as D (5 bases). There are 12 residues in the CDR3. The V and J ends lost 6 bases and 6 bases respectively, with 11 bases between them. Looked up from germline, CDR1 is SEHNR and CDR2 is FQNEAQ (reference sequence). The CDR3 region is CASSRDDNGYTF. CDR3 nucleotides: TGTGCCAGCAGTCGGGACGATAATGGCTACACCTTC.

V usage is TRBV29-1 and J usage is TRBJ2-4, with D uncertain. The CDR3 covers 13 residues. From germline, CDR1 is SQVTM and CDR2 ANQGSEA. Deletions cut 8 bases from V and 0 bases from J, with 11 bases between. The CDR3 region is CSISEVAKNIQYF. In DNA, the CDR3 is TGCAGCATCAGCGAAGTAGCCAAAAACATTCAGTACTTC.

This clonotype was detected only a few times. The V and J genes are TRBV9 and TRBJ2-3; D call uncertain. Germline lookup yields CDR1 SGDLS and CDR2 YYNGEE. Between the trimmed V and J ends, which lost 7 bases and 4 bases, there was a span of 16 bases. This CDR3 is built from 14 residues. DNA for the CDR3: TGTGCCAGCGCATTGGGCAGGTCCTCAGATACGCAGTATTTT. It codes for CASALGRSSDTQYF.

This clonotype turned up a few times. The V and J genes are TRBV20-1 and TRBJ1-5; a weak D match, TRBD1 (5 bases). The germline V and J ends were trimmed by 4 bases and 9 bases, with 19 bases remaining between them. Germline-derived CDR1 and CDR2 are DFQATT and SNEGSKA (reference sequence). The CDR3 is made up of 14 amino acids. Written as DNA, the CDR3 is TGCAGTGCTACCAAATTCGGGGGGAATTTGCCCCAGCATTTT. Amino acids: CSATKFGGNLPQHF.

V gene TRBV7-6 combines with J gene TRBJ1-4; no clear D gene. Germline V gene sequence: CDR1 SGHVS, CDR2 FNYEAQ. Trimming left V 2 bases short and J 8 bases short, with 12 bases between. This CDR3 comprises 14 residues. This CDR3 is CASSLKVTPEKLFF. For the CDR3, the DNA is TGTGCCAGCAGCTTAAAGGTTACGCCAGAAAAACTGTTTTTT.

This chain joins TRBV5-1 and TRBJ2-2; tentative D call: TRBD1 (5 bases). V gave up 3 bases and J gave up 2 bases, with 11 bases separating them. The CDR3 spans 15 residues. Germline CDR1 SGHRS, CDR2 YFSETQ. The CDR3 sequence is CASSSDSFNTGELFF. The CDR3 bases are TGCGCCAGCAGCTCCGACAGCTTTAACACCGGGGAGCTGTTTTTT.

This clonotype came up a few times. The gene calls are TRBV4-3 and TRBJ1-4; 7 nucleotides agree with TRBD1. Germline CDR1 and CDR2: LGHNA and YSLEER. With 0 bases clipped from V and 7 bases from J, the junction kept 8 bases outside the gene matches. The CDR3 contains 16 residues. DNA for the CDR3: TGCGCCAGCAGCCAAGATTCAAACCAGGGGGTTGAAAAACTGTTTTTT. Amino acid sequence: CASSQDSNQGVEKLFF.

V gene TRBV7-6 combines with J gene TRBJ1-1; tentative D call: TRBD1 (6 bases). The CDR3 is 14 residues long. Germline V gene sequence: CDR1 SGHVS, CDR2 FNYEAQ. V dropped 4 bases and J dropped 1 base, with 10 bases sitting between them. The DNA of the CDR3 is TGTGCCAGCAGCTCCGGGACAACGAACACTGAAGCTTTCTTT. It is translated as CASSSGTTNTEAFF.

This clonotype was found a few times. The chain employs TRBV14 and TRBJ2-7; the D gene is possibly TRBD2 (6 bases). The germline CDR1 and CDR2 sequences are SGHDN and FVKESK. This CDR3 has 11 amino acids. V lost 3 bases, J lost 12 bases, and 12 bases lay in between. In nucleotides, the CDR3 is TGTGCCAGCAGCCACGGGACGGGAGCGTACTTC. Translating gives CASSHGTGAYF.

A few counts support this clonotype. The genes are TRBV6-6 and TRBJ1-2; D unresolved. Germline V CDR1 and CDR2: MNHNY, SVGAGI (reference sequence). The CDR3 spans 13 residues. V lost 6 bases and J lost 8, with 16 bases in between. CDR3 DNA sequence: TGTGCCAGCAGCCCAGACATGTCAGGAGGCTACACCTTC. It is translated as CASSPDMSGGYTF.

This clonotype has just one count. This chain uses TRBV7-9 with TRBJ1-1; no definite D call. The CDR3 is made up of 14 amino acids. Deletions cut 1 base from V and 4 bases from J, with 10 bases between. The germline V gene has CDR1 SEHNR and CDR2 FQNEAQ (reference sequence). The CDR3 reads CASSLDPGFTEAFF. CDR3 sequence (DNA): TGTGCCAGCAGCTTAGACCCAGGATTCACTGAAGCTTTCTTT.

This clonotype was found a few times. The rearrangement uses TRBV4-3 and TRBJ2-7; no firm D call. The CDR3 is 15 amino acids. The germline CDR1 and CDR2 sequences are LGHNA and YSLEER. V was clipped by 2 bases and J by 3 bases, with 14 bases between them. CDR3 protein: CASSQNSWMDYEQYF. In DNA, the CDR3 is TGCGCCAGCAGCCAAAACAGTTGGATGGACTACGAGCAGTACTTC.